This T cell receptor beta chain is from a study of CD8 T cells in seronegative destructive rheumatoid arthritis (dated by TCRdb to between 2020 and 2021). Background on the whole study: Biological drugs were being received by seven of the eight CND-RA patients at the time of sampling. Peripheral CD8+ TCRbeta repertoires of CCP-negative destructive rheumatoid arthritis (CND-RA) patients were compared with newly diagnosed seropositive RA, seronegative RA and healthy controls. The seropositive RA, seronegative RA and healthy control comparison cohorts were obtained from an earlier published TCRbeta dataset rather than being newly sequenced. What the research found in general, with its limitations: Once age was adjusted for, the CD8+ TCRbeta repertoires of CND-RA patients appeared less diverse and more clonal than the repertoires of other RA subtypes. The small size of the CND-RA cohort was noted as a limitation of the study. The authors read the apparently distinct set of enriched public clonotypes carried by CND-RA patients as support for a separate disease subset. Because diagnostic samples were lacking, the TCR repertoire differences may partly reflect years of poor disease control rather than having been present at onset. More CMV-reactive and fewer influenza A-reactive CD8+ TCRbeta sequences were observed in CND-RA repertoires than in controls and other RA subtypes. Across the approximately 100,000 clonotypes tested, no public clonotype enrichment was retained after Benjamini-Hochberg correction.

CND-RA patients were negative for the clinical CCP2 antibody test, and joint destruction progressed despite active therapy. Every CND-RA patient showed typical joint destruction in the wrists and ankles and had failed conventional anti-rheumatic therapy. CND-RA patients were sampled after long disease histories, spanning decades in several cases, rather than at diagnosis. Around 50 millilitres of EDTA-anticoagulated peripheral blood were collected from each patient. Ficoll-Paque PLUS density gradient separation was used to isolate peripheral blood mononuclear cells. Using AutoMACS magnetic bead positive selection, CD8+ cells were isolated from either fresh or cryopreserved PBMCs, and flow cytometry was used to check purity. Genomic DNA was extracted with Nucleospin Tissue or Tissue XS kits and quantified on a Qubit 2.0 fluorometer. TCRbeta sequencing used genomic DNA from CD8+ cells, following the manufacturer's instructions. A genomics technology centre in Finland ran the TCRbeta sequencing, which was done with the immunoSEQ assay. The authors' analysis ran thus. Clonotype tables from the immunoSEQ preprocessing pipeline were converted to VDJtools format, and non-productive clonotypes were removed. Samples with fewer than 10,000 reads were excluded, the remaining samples were subsampled to 10,000 reads, and most of the eight CND-RA samples were retained. Shannon-Wiener, Simpson and clonality indices were calculated with the VDJtools CalcDiversityStats function on data subsampled to 10,000 reads. To infer antigen specificity, non-singleton TCRbeta clonotypes were hard-matched against VDJdb, with no mismatches permitted. Clusters with potentially shared antigen targets were formed by grouping CDR3 sequences that differed by one amino acid (Hamming distance 1). After groups were resampled to six samples, public clonotypes were tested for group enrichment with one-sided Fisher's exact tests, and this procedure was repeated ten times. TCRdb took over this immuneACCESS table, retaining in-frame rearrangements with V and J assigned. Such tables are incomplete; in checked studies, under half of the missing clones stem from an unresolved V gene, and the remainder is unexplained. V, J and clone size were drawn from that table, and D and trimming were deduced from the DNA. Here the sample has several thousand clones; just over 70% occur a single time. The ten largest account for roughly 34% of the sample.

A word on this clone: Its antigen is still unknown. Base qualities are not recorded, but no much larger clone differs from it by a single base.

Including the terminal cysteine and phenylalanine, the CDR3 comprises 14 residues. The read is trimmed to its CDR3 DNA, 42 bases read in frame from base 1. The germline V gene yields SGHVS for CDR1 and FQNEAQ for CDR2. Between the V and J ends, shortened by 6 bases and 3 bases respectively, the junction contains 15 bases. The sequence is built from TRBV7-8 and TRBJ2-7; tentative D gene TRBD1, with 6 bases matching. The clonotype originates from a woman aged 50-75 years with seronegative destructive rheumatoid arthritis. The sequencing input was CD8+ T cells from blood. The CDR3 amino acid sequence is: CASSVSQGHYEQYF. In nucleotides, the sequence is TGTGCCAGCAGTGTCTCCCAGGGGCACTACGAGCAGTACTTC. Where the CDR3 stops, the reference TRBV7-8 and TRBJ2-7 genes take over; the full variable domain is GAGVSQSPRYKVAKRGQDVALRCDPISGHVSLFWYQQALGQGPEFLTYFQNEAQLDKSGLPSDRFFAERPEGSVSTLKIQRTQQEDSAVYLCASSVSQGHYEQYFGPGTRLTVT.